The 10 T cell receptor beta chains below all came from one sample that was sequenced in a study of shared clonotypes between healthy human individuals. Only in-frame clones appear in the TCRdb table, and some are missing; sequencing was by immunoSEQ multiplex PCR. The sample consists of some 2 million clones, about 95% of them appearing once. CD45RO-negative cells were positively selected for CCR7, leaving out terminally differentiated effector memory CD45RA+ cells. The sequencing input was naive CD8+ T cells sorted from blood. These receptors all come from a man aged 18 to 35 in good health.

The chain uses TRBV5-6 and TRBJ2-1, with 7 bases lining up with TRBD2. J lost 8 bases, V lost 0 bases, and 14 bases had no gene match. The CDR3 contains 17 residues. The germline V gene encodes CDR1 SGHDT and CDR2 YYEEEE. The CDR3 bases are TGTGCCAGCAGCTTGGCCACGGGACTACCGTCGATAGATGAGCAGTTCTTC. It yields the protein CASSLATGLPSIDEQFF.

The chain has TRBV10-2 and TRBJ2-7, with TRBD2 as a possible D gene (6 bases). Germline CDR1 reads WSHSY; CDR2 reads SAAADI. The germline V and J ends were trimmed by 7 bases and 2 bases, with 15 bases remaining between them. This CDR3 comprises 14 residues. The CDR3 nucleotides read TGCGCCAGCAACACGGGACTCGTTGCCTACGAGCAGTACTTC. Amino acid sequence: CASNTGLVAYEQYF.

The CDR3 nucleotides read TGTGCCAGCAGTTTATACCCGAAACGATCCTACGAGCAGTACTTC. Its protein product is CASSLYPKRSYEQYF. The chain carries TRBV27 and TRBJ2-7; D unresolved. The germline V and J ends were trimmed by 1 base and 1 base, with 11 bases remaining between them. The germline CDR1 and CDR2 sequences are MNHEY and SMNVEV (reference sequence). The CDR3 loop spans 15 amino acids.

This rearrangement joins TRBV11-2 to TRBJ2-7; 9 bases line up with TRBD2. V lost 6 bases and J lost 2; bases outside the gene matches: 5. This CDR3 comprises 14 residues. Germline V CDR1 and CDR2: SGHAT, FQNNGV. The CDR3 region has the DNA TGTGCCAGCAGTTCCGGACTAGCGACCTACGAGCAGTACTTC. It specifies CASSSGLATYEQYF.

V usage is TRBV5-8 and J usage is TRBJ1-6; no firm D call. The CDR3 has 13 amino acids. Germline V gives CDR1 SGHTS, CDR2 YDEGEE. Trimming took 2 bases from V and 7 from J, leaving 7 bases between them. The CDR3 nucleotides read TGTGCCAGCAGCTTAGTGGGGAATTCACCCCTCCACTTT. Amino acid sequence: CASSLVGNSPLHF.

The CDR3 region is CASSPMTAIEQYF. The CDR3 DNA is TGTGCCAGCAGCCCGATGACAGCGATAGAGCAGTACTTC. This chain connects TRBV11-2 to TRBJ2-7, with a possible D match to TRBD1 (5 bases). The CDR3 spans 13 residues. Trimming took off 5 bases at V and 7 bases at J, with 15 bases between the two ends. The V gene's germline CDR1 is SGHAT and CDR2 FQNNGV.

A word on this clone: An end of the junction does not agree with germline; a read error may underlie this. In the same sample, other DNA sequences code for this CDR3. The chain links TRBV7-7 to TRBJ1-1; the D is unclear. The V gene's germline CDR1 is SSHAT and CDR2 FNYEAQ (reference sequence). The CDR3 runs 13 residues. In DNA, the CDR3 is TGTGCTAGCAGCTTAGGCTCTAACACTGAAGCTTTCTTT. Its protein product is CASSLGSNTEAFF. Looking up the rest from reference TRBV7-7 and TRBJ1-1 gives the full variable domain: GAGVSQSPRYKVTKRGQDVTLRCDPISSHATLYWYQQALGQGPEFLTYFNYEAQPDKSGLPSDRFSAERPEGSISTLTIQRTEQRDSAMYRCASSLGSNTEAFFGQGTRLTVV.

This chain links TRBV11-2 with TRBJ1-1, with 9 bases that match TRBD1. Trimming took 6 bases from V and 6 from J; bases not matched to a gene: 11. Germline V CDR1 and CDR2: SGHAT, FQNNGV. The CDR3 has 15 amino acids. The CDR3 sequence is CASRWATGGESEAFF. As DNA, the CDR3 is TGTGCCAGCAGGTGGGCAACAGGGGGCGAATCTGAAGCTTTCTTT.

The rearrangement links TRBV7-8 to TRBJ2-3, with 13 bases identical to TRBD2. The CDR3 contains 17 residues. Per the germline V gene, CDR1 is SGHVS and CDR2 is FQNEAQ. After removal of 5 bases from V and 0 bases from J, the junction contained 5 bases not matched to a gene. In DNA, the CDR3 is TGTGCCAGCAGCACCGGACTAGCGGGGGCCAGCACAGATACGCAGTATTTT. Translating it yields CASSTGLAGASTDTQYF.

On this clone: Other nucleotide sequences from this sample produce the same CDR3. The chain employs TRBV7-9 and TRBJ2-1; 10 bases line up with TRBD2. CDR1 SEHNR and CDR2 FQNEAQ come from the germline V gene (reference sequence). The CDR3 is 14 amino acids. The trim removed 5 bases at V and 5 bases at J, leaving 3 bases unmatched. The CDR3 spells CASSLLAGDNEQFF. CDR3 coding DNA: TGTGCCAGCAGCCTTCTAGCGGGAGACAATGAGCAGTTCTTC.